Sequencing of this T cell receptor (beta chain) was carried out in a study of naive and memory T cell subsets. Study-wide points: TCR transcript changes with activation or differentiation may affect this RNA method.

An oligonucleotide containing a UMI was ligated to the 3' end of TCR cDNA. This clonotype occurred many times. Its target is not known. Germline loops: CDR1 DFQATT, CDR2 SNEGSKA (reference sequence). CDR3 length equals 15 residues. V lost 3 bases and J lost 7; bases outside the gene matches: 10. The SP2 primer and nested alpha and beta constant region primers amplified ligated cDNA in four rounds. Using its own MiXCR run on the 5' RACE reads, TCRdb lists one record per CDR3 protein. Here the sample spans tens of thousands of distinct CDR3 sequences, over 7% being singletons. The rearrangement uses TRBV20-1 and TRBJ2-7; 12 bases are shared with TRBD2. The TCR originated in a male donor in good health. This CDR3 reads CSARGTSGRVGEQYF. CDR3 sequence (DNA): TGCAGTGCTAGGGGGACTAGCGGGCGAGTGGGGGAGCAGTACTTC.